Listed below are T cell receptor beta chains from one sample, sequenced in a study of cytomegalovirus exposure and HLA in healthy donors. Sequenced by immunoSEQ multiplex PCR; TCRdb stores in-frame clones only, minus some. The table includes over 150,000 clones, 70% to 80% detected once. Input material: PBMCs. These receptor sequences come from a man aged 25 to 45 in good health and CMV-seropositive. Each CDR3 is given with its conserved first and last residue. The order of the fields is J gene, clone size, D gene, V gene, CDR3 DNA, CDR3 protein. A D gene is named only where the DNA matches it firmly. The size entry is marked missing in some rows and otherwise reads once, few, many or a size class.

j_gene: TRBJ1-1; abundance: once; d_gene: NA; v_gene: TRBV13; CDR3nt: TGTGCCAGCAGCTTAGGAGGGGGTGAAGCTTTCTTT; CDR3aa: CASSLGGGEAFF
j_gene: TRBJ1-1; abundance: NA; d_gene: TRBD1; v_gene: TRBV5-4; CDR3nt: TGTGCCAGCAGCGCAGGACAGGCAATTAACACTGAAGCTTTCTTT; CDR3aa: CASSAGQAINTEAFF
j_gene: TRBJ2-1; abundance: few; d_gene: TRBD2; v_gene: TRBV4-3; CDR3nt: TGCGCCAGCAGCCAAGATGGAGTGGGACTAGCGGGGGGGACTGAGCAGTTCTTC; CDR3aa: CASSQDGVGLAGGTEQFF
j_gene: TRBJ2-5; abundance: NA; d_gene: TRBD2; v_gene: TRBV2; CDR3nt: TGTGCCAGCAGCGCCCAGGGACTAGCGGAAGAGACCCAGTACTTC; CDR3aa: CASSAQGLAEETQYF
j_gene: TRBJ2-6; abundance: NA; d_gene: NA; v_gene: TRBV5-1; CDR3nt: TGCGCCAGCAGCTTGTTTACTAGCTCTGGGGCCAACGTCCTGACTTTC; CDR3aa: CASSLFTSSGANVLTF
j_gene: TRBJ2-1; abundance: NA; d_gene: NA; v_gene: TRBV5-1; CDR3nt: TGCGCCAGCAGCTTGAACGCGAACAATGAGCAGTTCTTC; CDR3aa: CASSLNANNEQFF
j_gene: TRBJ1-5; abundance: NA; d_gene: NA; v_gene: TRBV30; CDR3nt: TGTGCCTGGAGTGTGGGAGTCAGGGGAGAACAGCCCCAGCATTTT; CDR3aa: CAWSVGVRGEQPQHF
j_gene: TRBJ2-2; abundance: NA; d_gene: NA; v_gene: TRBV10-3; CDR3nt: TGTGCCATCAGCTACGGGAGTAGGGGCACCGGGGAGCTGTTTTTT; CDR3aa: CAISYGSRGTGELFF
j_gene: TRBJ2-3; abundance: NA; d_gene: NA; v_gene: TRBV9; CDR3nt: TGTGCCAGCACTCGGGACTCTTTCACAGATACGCAGTATTTT; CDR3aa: CASTRDSFTDTQYF
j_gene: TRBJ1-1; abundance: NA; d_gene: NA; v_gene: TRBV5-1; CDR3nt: TGCGCCAGCAGCCACGTTTCACGGTTCGTGGACACTGAAGCTTTCTTT; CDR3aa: CASSHVSRFVDTEAFF
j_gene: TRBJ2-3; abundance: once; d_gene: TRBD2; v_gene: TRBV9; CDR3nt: TGTGCCAGCAGCGTAGGAGTAGCGGGTACAGATACGCAGTATTTT; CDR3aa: CASSVGVAGTDTQYF
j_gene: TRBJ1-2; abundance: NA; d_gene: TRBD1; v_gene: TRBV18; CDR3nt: TGTGCCAGCTCACCCGTGGACAGGGGAGGAGTTGGCTACACCTTC; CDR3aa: CASSPVDRGGVGYTF
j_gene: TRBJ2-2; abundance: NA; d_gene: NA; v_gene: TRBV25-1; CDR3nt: TGTGCCAGCAGTGGGGGGGGCTATTACACCGGGGAGCTGTTTTTT; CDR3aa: CASSGGGYYTGELFF
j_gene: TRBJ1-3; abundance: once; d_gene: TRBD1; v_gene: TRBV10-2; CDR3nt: TGCGCCAGCAGAGACAGGGGAACTGGAAACACCATATATTTT; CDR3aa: CASRDRGTGNTIYF
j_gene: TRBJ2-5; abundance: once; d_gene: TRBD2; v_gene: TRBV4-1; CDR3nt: TGCGCCAGCAGCCAAGAAAGCGGGGTGGGCGAGACCCAGTACTTC; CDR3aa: CASSQESGVGETQYF